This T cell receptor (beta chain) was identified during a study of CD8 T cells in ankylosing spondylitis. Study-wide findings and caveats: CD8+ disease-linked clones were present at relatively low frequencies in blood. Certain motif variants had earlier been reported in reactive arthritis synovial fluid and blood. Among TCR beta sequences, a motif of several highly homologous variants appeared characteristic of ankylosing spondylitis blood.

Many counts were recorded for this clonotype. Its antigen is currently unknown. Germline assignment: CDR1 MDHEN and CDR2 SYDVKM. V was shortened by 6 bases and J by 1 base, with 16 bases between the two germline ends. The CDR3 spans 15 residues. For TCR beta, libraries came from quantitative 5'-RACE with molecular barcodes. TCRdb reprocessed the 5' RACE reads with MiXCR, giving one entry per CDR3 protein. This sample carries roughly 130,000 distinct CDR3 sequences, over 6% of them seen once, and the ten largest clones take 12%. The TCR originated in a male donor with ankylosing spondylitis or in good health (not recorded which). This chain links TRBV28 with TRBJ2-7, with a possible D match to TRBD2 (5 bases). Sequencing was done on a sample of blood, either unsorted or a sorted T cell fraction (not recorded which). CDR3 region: CASSTLAYQSYEQYF. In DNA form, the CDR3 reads TGTGCCAGCAGCACCCTAGCCTACCAGTCCTACGAGCAGTACTTC.